The 10 T cell receptor beta chains given below trace back to one sample, sequenced in a study of control samples from healthy donors and cancer patients. Assay: immunoSEQ multiplex PCR; the TCRdb copy retains only in-frame clones and omits some. The sample contains over 85,000 clones, approximately 88% of which appear only once. The sequenced sample was PBMCs. These receptors all come from a woman in her forties or fifties with colorectal cancer.

CDR3 in amino acids: CASSSGTGGAYNEQFF. In nucleotides, the CDR3 is TGCGCCAGCAGCTCCGGGACAGGGGGCGCCTACAATGAGCAGTTCTTC. The genes are TRBV5-1 and TRBJ2-1; 12 nucleotides agree with TRBD1. Germline V gives CDR1 SGHRS, CDR2 YFSETQ. This CDR3 region has 16 residues. The ends lost 3 bases at V and 2 bases at J; junction bases unmatched: 3.

This clone was picked up a small number of times. V is TRBV29-1 and J is TRBJ1-3, with a possible D match to TRBD1 (6 bases). CDR1 and CDR2 from the germline V gene are SQVTM and ANQGSEA. V lost 4 bases, J lost 4 bases, and 8 bases lay in between. The CDR3 consists of 12 residues. In DNA, the CDR3 is TGCAGCGTTGGGACAGAAGGAAACACCATATATTTT. It is translated as CSVGTEGNTIYF. Full variable domain (outside the CDR3, taken from reference TRBV29-1 and TRBJ1-3): SAVISQKPSRDICQRGTSLTIQCQVDSQVTMMFWYRQQPGQSLTLIATANQGSEATYESGFVIDKFPISRPNLTFSTLTVSNMSPEDSSIYLCSVGTEGNTIYFGEGSWLTVV.

This chain connects TRBV5-5 to TRBJ2-2; 7 bases are a match to TRBD1. V dropped 0 bases and J dropped 4; count of bases not matched to a gene: 12. This CDR3 comprises 18 residues. Per germline, CDR1 SGHKS and CDR2 YYEKEE (reference sequence). CDR3 protein: CASSLVLAGGLSTGELFF. The CDR3 nucleotides are TGTGCCAGCAGCTTGGTGTTGGCAGGGGGTTTGAGCACCGGGGAGCTGTTTTTT.

The CDR3 is CASSLDRAATNEKLFF. The CDR3, as DNA: TGTGCCAGCAGTTTAGACAGGGCCGCAACTAATGAAAAACTGTTTTTT. V and J are TRBV28 and TRBJ1-4, with 7 bases matching TRBD1. The CDR3 extends over 16 amino acids. V lost 2 bases, J lost 0 bases, and 3 bases stayed unmatched. Per germline, CDR1 MDHEN and CDR2 SYDVKM.

Only one count was recorded for this clone. The chain recombines TRBV19 with TRBJ2-2, with D tentatively TRBD1 or TRBD2 (5 bases each). Germline V gene lookup returns CDR1 LNHDA and CDR2 SQIVND (reference sequence). CDR3 size: 16 residues. Trimming cost V 7 bases and J 3 bases, with 18 bases left between them. CDR3 sequence: CASIRDGGFYTGELFF. The CDR3 nucleotides read TGTGCCAGTATCCGGGACGGAGGTTTTTACACCGGGGAGCTGTTTTTT. Together with reference TRBV19 and TRBJ2-2, the CDR3 gives the full variable domain: DGGITQSPKYLFRKEGQNVTLSCEQNLNHDAMYWYRQDPGQGLRLIYYSQIVNDFQKGDIAEGYSVSREKKESFPLTVTSAQKNPTAFYLCASIRDGGFYTGELFFGEGSRLTVL.

J is TRBJ1-2 and V is TRBV6-5; D gene unclear. V gave up 0 bases and J gave up 4 bases, with 12 bases separating them. This CDR3 region has 15 residues. From germline, CDR1 is MNHEY and CDR2 SVGAGI. The CDR3 sequence: CASSYSRATGYGYTF. The CDR3, as DNA: TGTGCCAGCAGTTACTCGAGGGCTACGGGCTATGGCTACACCTTC.

V is TRBV6-2 or TRBV6-3 and J is TRBJ1-1; 10 bases are a match to TRBD1. Germline V gene lookup returns CDR1 MNHEY and CDR2 SVGEGT. The J segment lost 5 bases and the V segment lost 6 bases, leaving 3 bases of the junction unmatched. This CDR3 comprises 13 residues. This CDR3 reads CASSRQGATEAFF. The CDR3 DNA reads TGTGCCAGCAGCCGACAGGGGGCGACTGAAGCTTTCTTT.

The V call is TRBV5-8, the J call TRBJ2-3; D possibly corresponds to TRBD1 (6 bases). The germline gives CDR1 SGHTS, CDR2 YDEGEE. CDR3 length: 12 residues. Trimming took off 3 bases at V and 4 bases at J, with 6 bases between the two ends. The CDR3 DNA is TGTGCCAGCAGCTGGACAGCAGATACGCAGTATTTT. Encoded protein: CASSWTADTQYF.

The chain uses TRBV4-3 and TRBJ1-3, with a weak D call TRBD1 (6 bases). The V gene lost 4 bases and the J gene lost 4 bases, with 14 bases spanning the gap. The CDR3 totals 15 residues. Germline lookup yields CDR1 LGHNA and CDR2 YSLEER. CDR3 in DNA: TGCGCCAGCAGCCTTTCGGAGGGGGAGGGAAACACCATATATTTT. Translated: CASSLSEGEGNTIYF.

DNA for the CDR3: TGTGCCAGCAGCGTAGAGTCGGGACAATACGATACGCAGTATTTT. Protein product: CASSVESGQYDTQYF. This chain joins TRBV9 and TRBJ2-3; D may be TRBD1 (6 bases). This CDR3 spans 15 amino acids. Per the germline V gene, CDR1 is SGDLS and CDR2 is YYNGEE. Trimming pared 0 bases from V and 6 bases from J, leaving 14 bases between. Supplemented by reference TRBV9 and TRBJ2-3, the full variable domain reads DSGVTQTPKHLITATGQRVTLRCSPRSGDLSVYWYQQSLDQGLQFLIQYYNGEERAKGNILERFSAQQFPDLHSELNLSSLELGDSALYFCASSVESGQYDTQYFGPGTRLTVL.